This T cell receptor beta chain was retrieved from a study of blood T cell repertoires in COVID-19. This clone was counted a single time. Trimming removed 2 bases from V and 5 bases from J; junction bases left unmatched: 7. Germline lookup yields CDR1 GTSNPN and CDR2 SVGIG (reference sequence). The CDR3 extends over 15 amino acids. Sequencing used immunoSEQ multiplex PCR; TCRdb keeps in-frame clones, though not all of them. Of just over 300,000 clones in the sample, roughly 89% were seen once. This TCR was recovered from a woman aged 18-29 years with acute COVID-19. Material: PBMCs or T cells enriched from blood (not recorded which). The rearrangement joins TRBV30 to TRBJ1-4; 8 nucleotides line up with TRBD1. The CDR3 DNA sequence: TGTGCCTGGAGTACGACAGGGGAGGGAAATGAAAAACTGTTTTTT. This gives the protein CAWSTTGEGNEKLFF.